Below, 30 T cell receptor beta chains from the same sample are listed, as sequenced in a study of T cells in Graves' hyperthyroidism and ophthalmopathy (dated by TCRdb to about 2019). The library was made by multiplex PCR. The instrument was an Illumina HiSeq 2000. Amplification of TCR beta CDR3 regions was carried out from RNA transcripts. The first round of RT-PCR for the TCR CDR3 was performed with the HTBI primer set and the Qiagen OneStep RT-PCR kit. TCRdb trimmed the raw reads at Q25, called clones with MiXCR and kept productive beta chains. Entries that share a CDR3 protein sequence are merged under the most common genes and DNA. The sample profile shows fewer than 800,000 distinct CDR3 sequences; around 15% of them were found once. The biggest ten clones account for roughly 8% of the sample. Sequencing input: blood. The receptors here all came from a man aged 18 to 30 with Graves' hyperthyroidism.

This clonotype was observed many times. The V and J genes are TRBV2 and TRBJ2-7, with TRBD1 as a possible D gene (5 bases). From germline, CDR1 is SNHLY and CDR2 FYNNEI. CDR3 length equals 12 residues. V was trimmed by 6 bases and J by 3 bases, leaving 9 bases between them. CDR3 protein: CASRQEYYEQYF. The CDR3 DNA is TGTGCCAGCAGACAGGAGTACTACGAGCAGTACTTC. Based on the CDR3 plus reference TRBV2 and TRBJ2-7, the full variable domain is EPEVTQTPSHQVTQMGQEVILRCVPISNHLYFYWYRQILGQKVEFLVSFYNNEISEKSEIFDDQFSVERPDGSNFTLKIRSTKLEDSAMYFCASRQEYYEQYFGPGTRLTVT.

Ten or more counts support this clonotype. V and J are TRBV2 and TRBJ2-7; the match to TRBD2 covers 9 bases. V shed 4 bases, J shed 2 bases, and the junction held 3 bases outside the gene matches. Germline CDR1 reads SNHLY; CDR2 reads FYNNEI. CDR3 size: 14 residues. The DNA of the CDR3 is TGTGCCAGCAGTGGGGGACTAGCCACCTACGAGCAGTACTTC. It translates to CASSGGLATYEQYF.

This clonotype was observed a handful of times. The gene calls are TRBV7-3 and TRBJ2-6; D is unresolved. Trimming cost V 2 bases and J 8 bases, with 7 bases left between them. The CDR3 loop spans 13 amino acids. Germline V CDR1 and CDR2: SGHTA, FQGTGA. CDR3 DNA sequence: TGTGCCAGCAGCTTAGATACCTCCAACGTCCTGACTTTC. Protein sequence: CASSLDTSNVLTF.

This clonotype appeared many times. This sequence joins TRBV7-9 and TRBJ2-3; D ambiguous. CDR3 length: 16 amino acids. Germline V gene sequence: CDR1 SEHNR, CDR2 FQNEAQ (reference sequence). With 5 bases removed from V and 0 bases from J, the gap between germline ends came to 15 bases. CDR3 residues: CASSPPYGASTDTQYF. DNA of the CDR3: TGTGCCAGCAGCCCCCCGTATGGAGCAAGCACAGATACGCAGTATTTT. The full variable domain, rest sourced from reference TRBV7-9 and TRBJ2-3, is DTGVSQNPRHKITKRGQNVTFRCDPISEHNRLYWYRQTLGQGPEFLTYFQNEAQLEKSRLLSDRFSAERPKGSFSTLEIQRTEQGDSAMYLCASSPPYGASTDTQYFGPGTRLTVL.

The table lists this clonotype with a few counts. The CDR3 reads CASSQETGGPKNIQYF. The CDR3 DNA follows: TGTGCCAGCAGCCAAGAGACAGGGGGCCCCAAAAACATTCAGTACTTC. This chain joins TRBV3-1 and TRBJ2-4, with 10 bases that match TRBD1. This CDR3 contains 16 residues. Germline CDR1 and CDR2: LGHDT and YNNKEL (reference sequence). With 0 bases clipped from V and 2 bases from J, the junction kept 1 base outside the gene matches.

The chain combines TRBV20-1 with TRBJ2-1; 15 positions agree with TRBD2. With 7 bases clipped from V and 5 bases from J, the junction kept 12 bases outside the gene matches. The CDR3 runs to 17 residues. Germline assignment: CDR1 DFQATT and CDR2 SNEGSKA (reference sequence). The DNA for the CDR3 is TGCAGTGTCACGGACCCGGGACTAGCGGGGGGAAACAATGAGCAGTTCTTC. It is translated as CSVTDPGLAGGNNEQFF.

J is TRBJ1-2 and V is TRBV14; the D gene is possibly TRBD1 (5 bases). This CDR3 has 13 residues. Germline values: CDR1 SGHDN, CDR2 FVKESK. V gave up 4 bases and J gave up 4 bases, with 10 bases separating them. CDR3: CASSPAQGYGYTF. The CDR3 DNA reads TGTGCCAGCAGCCCTGCGCAGGGCTATGGCTACACCTTC.

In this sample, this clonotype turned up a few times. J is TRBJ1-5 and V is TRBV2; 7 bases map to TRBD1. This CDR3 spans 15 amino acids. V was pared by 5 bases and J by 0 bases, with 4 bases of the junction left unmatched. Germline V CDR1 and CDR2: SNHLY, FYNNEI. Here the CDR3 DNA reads TGTGCCAGCAGTAGGGGACAGAATAGCAATCAGCCCCAGCATTTT. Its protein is CASSRGQNSNQPQHF.

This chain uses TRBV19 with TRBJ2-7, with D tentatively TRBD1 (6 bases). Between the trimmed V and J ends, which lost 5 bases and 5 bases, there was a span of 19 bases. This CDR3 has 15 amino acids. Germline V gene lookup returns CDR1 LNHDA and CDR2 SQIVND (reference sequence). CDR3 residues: CASSPSNGGADEQYF. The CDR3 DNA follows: TGTGCCAGTAGTCCTTCTAATGGGGGCGCGGACGAGCAGTACTTC. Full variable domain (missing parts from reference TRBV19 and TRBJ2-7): DGGITQSPKYLFRKEGQNVTLSCEQNLNHDAMYWYRQDPGQGLRLIYYSQIVNDFQKGDIAEGYSVSREKKESFPLTVTSAQKNPTAFYLCASSPSNGGADEQYFGPGTRLTVT.

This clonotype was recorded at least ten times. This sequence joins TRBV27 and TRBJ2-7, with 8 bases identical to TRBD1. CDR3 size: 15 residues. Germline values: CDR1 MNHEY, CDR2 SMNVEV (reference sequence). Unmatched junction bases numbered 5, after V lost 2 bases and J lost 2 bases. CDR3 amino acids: CASSLDRGGAYEQYF. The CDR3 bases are TGTGCCAGCAGTTTAGACAGGGGTGGGGCCTACGAGCAGTACTTC.

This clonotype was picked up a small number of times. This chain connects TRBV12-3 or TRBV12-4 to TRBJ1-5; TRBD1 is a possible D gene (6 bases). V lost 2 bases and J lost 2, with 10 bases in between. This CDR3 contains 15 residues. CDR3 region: CASSLREGGNQPQHF. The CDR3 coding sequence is TGTGCCAGCAGTTTACGGGAGGGGGGCAATCAGCCCCAGCATTTT.

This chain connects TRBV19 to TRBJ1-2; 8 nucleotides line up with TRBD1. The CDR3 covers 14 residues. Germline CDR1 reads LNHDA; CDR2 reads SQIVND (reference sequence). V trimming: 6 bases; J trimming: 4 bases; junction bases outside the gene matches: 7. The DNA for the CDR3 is TGTGCCAGTAGCATGACCGGGACAGGCTATGGCTACACCTTC. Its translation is CASSMTGTGYGYTF.

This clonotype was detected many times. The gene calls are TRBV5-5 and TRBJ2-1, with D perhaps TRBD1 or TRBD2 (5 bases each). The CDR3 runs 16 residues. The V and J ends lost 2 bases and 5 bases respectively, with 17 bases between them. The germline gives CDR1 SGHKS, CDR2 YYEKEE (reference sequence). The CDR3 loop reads CASSLYWDARDNEQFF. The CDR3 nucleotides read TGTGCCAGCAGCTTATACTGGGACGCAAGAGACAATGAGCAGTTCTTC.

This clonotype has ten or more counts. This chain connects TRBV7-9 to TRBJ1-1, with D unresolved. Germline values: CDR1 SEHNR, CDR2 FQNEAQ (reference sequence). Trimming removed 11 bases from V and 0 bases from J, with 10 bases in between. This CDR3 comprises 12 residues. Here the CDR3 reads CAAAAVNTEAFF. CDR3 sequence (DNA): TGTGCCGCCGCGGCAGTGAACACTGAAGCTTTCTTT.

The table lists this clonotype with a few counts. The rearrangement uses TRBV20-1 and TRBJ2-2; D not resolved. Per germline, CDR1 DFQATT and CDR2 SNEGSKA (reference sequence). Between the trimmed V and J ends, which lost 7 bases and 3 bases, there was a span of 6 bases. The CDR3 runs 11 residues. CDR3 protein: CSVKDTGELFF. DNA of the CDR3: TGCAGTGTGAAGGACACCGGGGAGCTGTTTTTT.

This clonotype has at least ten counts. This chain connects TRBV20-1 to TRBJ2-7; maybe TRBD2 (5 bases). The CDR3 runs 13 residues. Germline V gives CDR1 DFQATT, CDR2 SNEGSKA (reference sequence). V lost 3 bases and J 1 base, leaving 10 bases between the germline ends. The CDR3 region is CSASLAFSYEQYF. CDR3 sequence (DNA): TGCAGTGCTAGCCTAGCCTTTTCCTACGAGCAGTACTTC.

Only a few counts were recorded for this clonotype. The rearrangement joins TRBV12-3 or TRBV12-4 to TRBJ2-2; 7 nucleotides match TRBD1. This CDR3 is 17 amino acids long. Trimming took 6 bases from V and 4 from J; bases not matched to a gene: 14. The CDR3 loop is CASRPPQTGLRTGELFF. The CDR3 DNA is TGTGCCAGCAGACCACCCCAGACAGGGCTCCGCACCGGGGAGCTGTTTTTT.

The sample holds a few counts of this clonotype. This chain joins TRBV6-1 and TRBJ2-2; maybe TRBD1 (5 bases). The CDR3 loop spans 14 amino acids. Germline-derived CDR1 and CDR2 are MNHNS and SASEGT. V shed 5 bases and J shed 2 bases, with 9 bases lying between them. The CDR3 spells CASSWGSNTGELFF. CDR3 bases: TGTGCCAGCAGTTGGGGCAGCAACACCGGGGAGCTGTTTTTT.

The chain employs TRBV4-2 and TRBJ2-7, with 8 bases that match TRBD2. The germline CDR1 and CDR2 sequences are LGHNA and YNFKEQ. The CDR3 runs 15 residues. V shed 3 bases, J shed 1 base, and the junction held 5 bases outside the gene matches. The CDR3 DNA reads TGTGCCAGCAGCCAGGGAGCGGGAGTTTCCTACGAGCAGTACTTC. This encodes CASSQGAGVSYEQYF.

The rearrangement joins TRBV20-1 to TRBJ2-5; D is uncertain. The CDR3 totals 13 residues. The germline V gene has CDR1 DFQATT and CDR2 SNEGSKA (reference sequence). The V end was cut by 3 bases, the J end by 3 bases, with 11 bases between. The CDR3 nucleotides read TGCAGTGCTAGGAAAGTCCGTGAAGAGACCCAGTACTTC. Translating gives CSARKVREETQYF.

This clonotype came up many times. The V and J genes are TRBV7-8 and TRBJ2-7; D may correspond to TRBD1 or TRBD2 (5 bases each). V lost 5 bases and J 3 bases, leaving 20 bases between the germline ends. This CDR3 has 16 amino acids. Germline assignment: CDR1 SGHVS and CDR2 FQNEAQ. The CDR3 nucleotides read TGTGCCAGCAGCCCCGAGGGGCCGGGTTCCCACTACGAGCAGTACTTC. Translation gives CASSPEGPGSHYEQYF.

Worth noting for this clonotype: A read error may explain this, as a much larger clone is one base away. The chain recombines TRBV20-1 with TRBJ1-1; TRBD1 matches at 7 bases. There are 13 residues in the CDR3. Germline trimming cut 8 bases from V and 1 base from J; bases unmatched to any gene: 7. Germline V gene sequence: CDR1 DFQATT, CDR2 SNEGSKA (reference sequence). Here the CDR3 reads CSTLGTENTEAFF. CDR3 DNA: TGCAGTACTCTAGGGACAGAGAACACTGAAGCTTTCTTT.

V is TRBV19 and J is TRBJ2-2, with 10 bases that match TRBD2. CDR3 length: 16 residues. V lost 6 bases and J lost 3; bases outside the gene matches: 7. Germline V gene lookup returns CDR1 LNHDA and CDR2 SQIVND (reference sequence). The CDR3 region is CASSPTSGKDTGELFF. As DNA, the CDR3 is TGTGCCAGTAGCCCCACTAGCGGGAAGGACACCGGGGAGCTGTTTTTT.

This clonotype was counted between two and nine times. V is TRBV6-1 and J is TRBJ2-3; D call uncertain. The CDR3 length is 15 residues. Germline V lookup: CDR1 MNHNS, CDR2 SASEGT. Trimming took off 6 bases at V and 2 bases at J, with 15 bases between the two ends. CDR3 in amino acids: CASSALRSTTDTQYF. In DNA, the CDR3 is TGTGCCAGCAGCGCCCTTAGAAGCACCACAGATACGCAGTATTTT.

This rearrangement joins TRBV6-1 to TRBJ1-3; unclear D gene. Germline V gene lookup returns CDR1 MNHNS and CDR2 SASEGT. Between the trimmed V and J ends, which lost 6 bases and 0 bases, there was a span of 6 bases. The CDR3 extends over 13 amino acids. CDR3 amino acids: CASRNLSGNTIYF. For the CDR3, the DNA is TGTGCCAGCAGAAACCTCTCTGGAAACACCATATATTTT.

The CDR3 DNA reads as TGCGCCAGCAGCCAAGATTCCCCGGGACTACGAAGCTCCTACGAGCAGTACTTC. This translates into CASSQDSPGLRSSYEQYF. This sequence joins TRBV4-1 and TRBJ2-7; 7 bases line up with TRBD2. CDR1 is MGHRA and CDR2 is YSYEKL in the germline V gene. V was pared by 0 bases and J by 0 bases, with 11 bases of the junction left unmatched. The CDR3 is 18 residues long.

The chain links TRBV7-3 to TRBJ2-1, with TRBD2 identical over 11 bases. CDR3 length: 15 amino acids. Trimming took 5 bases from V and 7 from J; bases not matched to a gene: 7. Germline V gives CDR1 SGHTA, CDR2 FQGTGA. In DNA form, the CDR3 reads TGTGCCAGCAGCACGACTAGCGGGATTGAGAATGAGCAGTTCTTC. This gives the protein CASSTTSGIENEQFF.

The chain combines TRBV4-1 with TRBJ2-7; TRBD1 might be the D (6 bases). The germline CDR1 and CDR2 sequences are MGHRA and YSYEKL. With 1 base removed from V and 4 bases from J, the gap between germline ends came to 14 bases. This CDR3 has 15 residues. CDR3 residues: CASSQAMGAFYEQYF. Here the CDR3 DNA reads TGCGCCAGCAGCCAAGCGATGGGGGCGTTTTACGAGCAGTACTTC.

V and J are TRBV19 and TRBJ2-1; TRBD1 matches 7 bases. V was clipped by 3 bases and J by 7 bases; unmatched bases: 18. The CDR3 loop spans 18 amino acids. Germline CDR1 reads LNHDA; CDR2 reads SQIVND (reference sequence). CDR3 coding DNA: TGTGCCAGTAGTATCGCCATGGGATCTGGGACAGCAACTAATGAGCAGTTCTTC. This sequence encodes CASSIAMGSGTATNEQFF.

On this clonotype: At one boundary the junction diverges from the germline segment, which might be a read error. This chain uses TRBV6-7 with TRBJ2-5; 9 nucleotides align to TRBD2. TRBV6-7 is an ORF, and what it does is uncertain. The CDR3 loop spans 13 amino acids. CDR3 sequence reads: CASSFPFLAGPDF. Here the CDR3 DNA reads TGTGCCAGTAGTTTCCCCTTCCTAGCGGGGCCCGACTTC.